The TCR beta chain described here comes from a study of Graves' ophthalmopathy and Graves' hyperthyroidism. In its sample, this clonotype was seen many times. The germline V and J ends were trimmed by 0 bases and 1 base, with 9 bases remaining between them. This CDR3 region has 15 residues. Germline CDR1 LGHNA, CDR2 YNFKEQ. Amplified material comprised TCR beta CDR3 regions derived from RNA transcripts. The authors performed first-round RT-PCR with HTBI primers and then a second-round multiplex PCR. TCRdb re-derived calls from the multiplex PCR reads in MiXCR, one entry per CDR3 protein. Of under 250,000 distinct CDR3 sequences detected, roughly a fifth appear once; the ten largest clones hold roughly 45%.

The receptor comes from a woman between 45 and 60 years old with Graves' ophthalmopathy. Sequencing input: peripheral blood. The chain combines TRBV4-2 with TRBJ2-5; D gene unclear. The CDR3 DNA is TGTGCCAGCAGCCAAGATCGGACGGCCCAAGAGACCCAGTACTTC. Amino acids: CASSQDRTAQETQYF.